This passage covers 18 T cell receptor beta chains from one sample sequenced in a study of blood T cell repertoires in COVID-19 (TCRdb year 2020). The receptor library was made with the immunoSEQ multiplex PCR assay. What TCRdb holds here is the immuneACCESS table cut down to in-frame rearrangements. Part of the clones is not present; checked against another copy, under half of the missing clones reflect an unresolved V gene, and the others are unexplained. Within this sample are approximately 98,000 clones, with roughly 70% of them counted one time only. The ten largest clonotypes hold less than 2% of the sample. The sequenced sample consisted of peripheral blood. The receptors originated from a woman aged 40 to 50 with acute or convalescent COVID-19.

This chain connects TRBV11-2 to TRBJ1-2; TRBD1 is a possible D gene (6 bases). Germline V gene lookup returns CDR1 SGHAT and CDR2 FQNNGV. The CDR3 has 13 residues. Trimming removed 5 bases at V and 3 bases at J, with 10 bases between. CDR3 coding DNA: TGTGCCAGCAGCCCCGGGACACACTATGGCTACACCTTC. Its translation: CASSPGTHYGYTF.

This clone was seen just once. This chain uses TRBV28 with TRBJ1-6, with D possibly being TRBD1 (6 bases). V was cut by 2 bases and J by 10 bases, with 12 bases left in between. The CDR3 spans 14 residues. In germline, CDR1 is MDHEN, CDR2 SYDVKM. The CDR3 here is CASSLRTERSPLHF. CDR3 coding DNA: TGTGCCAGCAGTTTACGGACAGAACGATCACCCCTCCACTTT. Combining the CDR3 with reference TRBV28 and TRBJ1-6 gives the whole variable domain DVKVTQSSRYLVKRTGEKVFLECVQDMDHENMFWYRQDPGLGLRLIYFSYDVKMKEKGDIPEGYSVSREKKERFSLILESASTNQTSMYLCASSLRTERSPLHFGNGTRLTVT.

The rearrangement joins TRBV5-5 to TRBJ1-2; 8 bases line up with TRBD1. The CDR3 has 13 amino acids. Per germline, CDR1 SGHKS and CDR2 YYEKEE (reference sequence). V shed 3 bases, J shed 4 bases, and the junction held 2 bases outside the gene matches. The CDR3 DNA reads as TGTGCCAGCAGCTGGGACAGGCTCTATGGCTACACCTTC. Translating gives CASSWDRLYGYTF.

The V and J genes are TRBV13 and TRBJ2-7; TRBD2 matches 7 bases. The CDR3 covers 14 residues. V gave up 2 bases and J gave up 2 bases; unmatched junction bases: 3. Looked up from germline, CDR1 is PRHDT and CDR2 is FYEKMQ (reference sequence). DNA for the CDR3: TGTGCCAGCAGCTTACGACTAGCAACCTACGAGCAGTACTTC. Its protein is CASSLRLATYEQYF.

The J gene is TRBJ2-5, the V gene TRBV10-2, with 8 bases that match TRBD2. J was trimmed by 4 bases and V by 8 bases; bases with no gene match: 6. CDR1 and CDR2 from the germline V gene are WSHSY and SAAADI. This CDR3 has 13 residues. The CDR3: CASRRGVGETQYF. The CDR3 DNA is TGCGCCAGCCGGCGGGGGGTTGGAGAGACCCAGTACTTC.

The gene calls are TRBV19 and TRBJ2-3; 7 bases are a match to TRBD1. The V segment lost 2 bases and the J segment 0 bases; nucleotides outside the gene matches: 2. The germline CDR1 and CDR2 sequences are LNHDA and SQIVND (reference sequence). The CDR3 has 15 amino acids. For the CDR3, the DNA is TGTGCCAGTAGTATAAGGGGGCTGAGCACAGATACGCAGTATTTT. The encoded protein is CASSIRGLSTDTQYF. The whole variable domain, filled in from reference TRBV19 and TRBJ2-3, reads DGGITQSPKYLFRKEGQNVTLSCEQNLNHDAMYWYRQDPGQGLRLIYYSQIVNDFQKGDIAEGYSVSREKKESFPLTVTSAQKNPTAFYLCASSIRGLSTDTQYFGPGTRLTVL.

CDR3 nucleotides: TGTGCCAGTAGTCTACAGGGAATGGATTCACCCCTCCACTTT. Its protein product is CASSLQGMDSPLHF. The rearrangement links TRBV19 to TRBJ1-6; possibly TRBD1 for D (6 bases). The length of the CDR3 is 14 residues. Germline-derived CDR1 and CDR2 are LNHDA and SQIVND (reference sequence). V was clipped by 5 bases and J by 8 bases, with 13 bases between them.

V usage is TRBV5-4 and J usage is TRBJ2-7; 7 bases agree with TRBD1. V dropped 4 bases and J dropped 2; count of bases not matched to a gene: 12. Germline lookup yields CDR1 SGHNT and CDR2 YYREEE (reference sequence). The CDR3 is made up of 16 amino acids. CDR3 residues: CASSRRQGGYTYEQYF. CDR3 nucleotides: TGTGCCAGCAGCCGGCGACAGGGTGGTTACACCTACGAGCAGTACTTC.

The chain uses TRBV4-3 and TRBJ2-5; the match to TRBD1 covers 7 bases. Trimming at V came to 1 base and at J to 5 bases, leaving 7 bases not matched to a gene. Germline CDR1 is LGHNA and CDR2 is YSLEER. The CDR3 consists of 15 residues. DNA for the CDR3: TGCGCCAGCAGCCAAGGAGCAGGGGGTCTGGAGACCCAGTACTTC. This sequence encodes CASSQGAGGLETQYF.

CDR3 DNA sequence: TGTGCCAGTAGGAGGACTAACTATGGCTACACCTTC. Its protein is CASRRTNYGYTF. The chain recombines TRBV19 with TRBJ1-2; D gene unclear. The V and J ends lost 6 bases and 0 bases respectively, with 5 bases between them. Germline V gene lookup returns CDR1 LNHDA and CDR2 SQIVND (reference sequence). This CDR3 region has 12 residues.

The chain joins TRBV30 to TRBJ2-2, with a possible D match to TRBD2 (5 bases). Germline V lookup: CDR1 GTSNPN, CDR2 SVGIG (reference sequence). The CDR3 contains 13 residues. The germline V and J ends were trimmed by 2 bases and 3 bases, with 7 bases remaining between them. The CDR3 is CAWSKDYTGELFF. CDR3 coding DNA: TGTGCCTGGAGTAAGGACTACACCGGGGAGCTGTTTTTT.

This rearrangement joins TRBV5-1 to TRBJ2-3, with D possibly TRBD2 on 5 matching bases. This CDR3 region has 14 residues. The V end was cut by 7 bases, the J end by 1 base, with 13 bases between. The V gene's germline CDR1 is SGHRS and CDR2 YFSETQ. The CDR3 nucleotides are TGCGCCAGCGATGAGGGAACCGGCACAGATACGCAGTATTTT. Its protein product is CASDEGTGTDTQYF.

A single count supports this clone. The chain links TRBV28 to TRBJ2-7, with TRBD1 matching over 7 bases. Germline loops: CDR1 MDHEN, CDR2 SYDVKM. V lost 5 bases, J lost 2 bases, and 6 bases stayed unmatched. The CDR3 consists of 14 residues. Written as DNA, the CDR3 is TGTGCCAGCAGTAACAGGGGCGTTGCCTACGAGCAGTACTTC. Translating gives CASSNRGVAYEQYF.

The chain couples TRBV9 to TRBJ2-2; D is possibly TRBD2 (6 bases). The CDR3 consists of 16 residues. V shed 4 bases and J shed 3 bases, with 16 bases lying between them. Germline CDR1 SGDLS, CDR2 YYNGEE. CDR3 coding DNA: TGTGCCAGCAGCCCCAGAGGGCGGGGAGACACCGGGGAGCTGTTTTTT. This sequence encodes CASSPRGRGDTGELFF.

This clone was recorded a few times. This rearrangement joins TRBV7-9 to TRBJ2-2; D ambiguous. There are 13 residues in the CDR3. Germline-derived CDR1 and CDR2 are SEHNR and FQNEAQ (reference sequence). V lost 5 bases and J 1 base, leaving 5 bases between the germline ends. This chain's CDR3 is CASSEMNTGELFF. In DNA, the CDR3 is TGTGCCAGCAGCGAGATGAACACCGGGGAGCTGTTTTTT.

In nucleotides, the CDR3 is TGTGCCAGCAGCGTGTATGGGGGGGAGTACAATGAGCAGTTCTTC. Translation: CASSVYGGEYNEQFF. This rearrangement joins TRBV9 to TRBJ2-1; 7 positions agree with TRBD2. V lost 2 bases to trimming and J lost 4 bases; unmatched junction nucleotides: 6. This CDR3 is 15 amino acids long. CDR1 is SGDLS and CDR2 is YYNGEE in the germline V gene.

This chain uses TRBV5-6 with TRBJ1-4; 7 bases match TRBD1. This CDR3 has 16 residues. Looked up from germline, CDR1 is SGHDT and CDR2 is YYEEEE. The V segment lost 4 bases and the J segment 5 bases; nucleotides outside the gene matches: 11. The CDR3 sequence is CASSLNPGQQNEKLFF. CDR3 coding DNA: TGTGCCAGCAGCCTAAACCCGGGACAGCAAAATGAAAAACTGTTTTTT.

The chain uses TRBV23-1 and TRBJ2-3; 8 positions match TRBD1. TRBV23-1 is known as an ORF, though its function is uncertain. CDR3 length: 18 amino acids. Germline trimming cut 5 bases from V and 0 bases from J; bases unmatched to any gene: 13. In DNA, the CDR3 is TGCGCCAGCAGTGAACCGGACAGGGCTGGGGTTAGCACAGATACGCAGTATTTT. Encoded protein: CASSEPDRAGVSTDTQYF.